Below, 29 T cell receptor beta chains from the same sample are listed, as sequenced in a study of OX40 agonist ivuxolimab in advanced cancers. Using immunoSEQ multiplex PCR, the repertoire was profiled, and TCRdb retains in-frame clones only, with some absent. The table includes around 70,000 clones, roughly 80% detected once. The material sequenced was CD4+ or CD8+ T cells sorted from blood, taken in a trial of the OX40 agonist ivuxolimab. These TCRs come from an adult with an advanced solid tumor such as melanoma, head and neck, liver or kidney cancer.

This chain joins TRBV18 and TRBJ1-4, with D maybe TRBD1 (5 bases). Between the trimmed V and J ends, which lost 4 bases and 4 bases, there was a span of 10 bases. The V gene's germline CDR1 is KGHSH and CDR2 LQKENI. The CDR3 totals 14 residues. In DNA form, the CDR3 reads TGTGCCAGCTCACAAGGGACGAGTAATGAAAAACTGTTTTTT. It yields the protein CASSQGTSNEKLFF.

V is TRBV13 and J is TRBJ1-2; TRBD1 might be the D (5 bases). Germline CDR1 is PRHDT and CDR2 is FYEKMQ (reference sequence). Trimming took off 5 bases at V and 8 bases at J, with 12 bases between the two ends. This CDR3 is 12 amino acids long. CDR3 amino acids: CASSRDAKGYTF. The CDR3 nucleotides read TGTGCCAGCAGCCGGGACGCAAAGGGCTACACCTTC. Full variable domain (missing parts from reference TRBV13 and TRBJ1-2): AAGVIQSPRHLIKEKRETATLKCYPIPRHDTVYWYQQGPGQDPQFLISFYEKMQSDKGSIPDRFSAQQFSDYHSELNMSSLELGDSALYFCASSRDAKGYTFGSGTRLTVV.

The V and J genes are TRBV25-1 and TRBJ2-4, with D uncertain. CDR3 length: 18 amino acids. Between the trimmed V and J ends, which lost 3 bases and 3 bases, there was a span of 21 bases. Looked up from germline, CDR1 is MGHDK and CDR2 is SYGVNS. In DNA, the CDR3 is TGTGCCAGCAGTGACAGCTACCCGGGCAGATATGGCAAAAACATTCAGTACTTC. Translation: CASSDSYPGRYGKNIQYF.

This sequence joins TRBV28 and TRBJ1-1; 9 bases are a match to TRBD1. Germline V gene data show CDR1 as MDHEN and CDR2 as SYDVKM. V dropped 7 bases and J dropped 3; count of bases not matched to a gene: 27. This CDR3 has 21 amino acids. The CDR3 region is CASINSQISLGTGSVDTEAFF. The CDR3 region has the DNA TGTGCCAGCATCAATTCCCAAATATCGCTCGGGACAGGGTCAGTGGACACTGAAGCTTTCTTT.

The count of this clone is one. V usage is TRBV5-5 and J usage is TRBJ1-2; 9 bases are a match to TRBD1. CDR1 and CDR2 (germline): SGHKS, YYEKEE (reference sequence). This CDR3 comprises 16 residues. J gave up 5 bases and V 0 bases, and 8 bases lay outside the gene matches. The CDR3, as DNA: TGTGCCAGCAGCTTGGGGACAGGGGACTATTTGTATGGCTACACCTTC. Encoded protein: CASSLGTGDYLYGYTF.

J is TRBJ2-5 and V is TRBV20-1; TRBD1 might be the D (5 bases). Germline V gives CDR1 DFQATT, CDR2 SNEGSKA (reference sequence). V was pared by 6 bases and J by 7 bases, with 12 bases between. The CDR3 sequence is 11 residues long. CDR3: CSAQAYGTQYF. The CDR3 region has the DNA TGCAGTGCACAGGCCTATGGGACCCAGTACTTC.

The CDR3 region has the DNA TGTGCCAGTAGTATCCGGGACTGGGGCTACGAGCAGTACTTC. Amino acids: CASSIRDWGYEQYF. This chain joins TRBV19 and TRBJ2-7, with D tentatively TRBD2 (6 bases). Germline V lookup: CDR1 LNHDA, CDR2 SQIVND (reference sequence). V lost 3 bases to trimming and J lost 3 bases, with 12 bases between them. This CDR3 has 14 amino acids.

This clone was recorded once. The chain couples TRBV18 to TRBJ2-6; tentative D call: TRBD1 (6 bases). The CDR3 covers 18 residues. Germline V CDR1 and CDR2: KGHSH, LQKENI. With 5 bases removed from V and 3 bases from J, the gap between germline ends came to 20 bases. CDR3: CASSEDRQNLVGANVLTF. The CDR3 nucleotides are TGTGCCAGCTCAGAAGACAGGCAGAATCTTGTTGGGGCCAACGTCCTGACTTTC.

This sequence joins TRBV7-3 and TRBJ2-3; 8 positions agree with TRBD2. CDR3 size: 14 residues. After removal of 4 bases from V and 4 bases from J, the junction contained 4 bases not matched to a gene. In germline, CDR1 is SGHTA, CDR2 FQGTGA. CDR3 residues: CASSSGGGSDTQYF. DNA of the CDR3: TGTGCCAGCAGCTCAGGCGGGGGGTCAGATACGCAGTATTTT.

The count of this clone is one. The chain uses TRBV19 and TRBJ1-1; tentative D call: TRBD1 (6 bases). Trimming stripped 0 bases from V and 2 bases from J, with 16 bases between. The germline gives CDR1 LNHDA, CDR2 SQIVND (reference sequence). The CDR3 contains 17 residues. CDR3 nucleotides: TGTGCCAGTAGTATAGATCACAAGGACAGTACCAACACTGAAGCTTTCTTT. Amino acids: CASSIDHKDSTNTEAFF.

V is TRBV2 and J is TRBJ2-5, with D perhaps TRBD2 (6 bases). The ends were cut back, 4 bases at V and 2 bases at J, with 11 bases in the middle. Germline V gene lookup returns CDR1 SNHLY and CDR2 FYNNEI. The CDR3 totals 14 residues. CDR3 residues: CASSVGREQETQYF. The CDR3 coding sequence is TGTGCCAGCAGTGTCGGGCGGGAACAAGAGACCCAGTACTTC.

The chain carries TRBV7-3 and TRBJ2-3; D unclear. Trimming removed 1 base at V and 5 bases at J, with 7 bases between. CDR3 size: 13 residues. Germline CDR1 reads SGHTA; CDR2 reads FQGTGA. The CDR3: CASSLNSLDTQYF. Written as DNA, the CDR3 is TGTGCCAGCAGCTTAAACTCTCTAGATACGCAGTATTTT.

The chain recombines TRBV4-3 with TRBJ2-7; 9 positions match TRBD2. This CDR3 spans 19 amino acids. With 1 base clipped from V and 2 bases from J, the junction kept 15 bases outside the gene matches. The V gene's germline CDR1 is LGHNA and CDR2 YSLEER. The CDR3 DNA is TGCGCCAGCAGCCAAGCCCTGACTAGCGGCGCCTTCCTGACCTACGAGCAGTACTTC. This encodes CASSQALTSGAFLTYEQYF.

The CDR3 here is CASAGQGISSTDTQYF. The CDR3 DNA reads as TGTGCCAGCGCGGGACAGGGGATTTCTAGCACAGATACGCAGTATTTT. The chain links TRBV2 to TRBJ2-3; 10 bases map to TRBD1. This CDR3 is 16 amino acids long. Germline V gives CDR1 SNHLY, CDR2 FYNNEI. V gave up 8 bases and J gave up 0 bases; unmatched junction bases: 8.

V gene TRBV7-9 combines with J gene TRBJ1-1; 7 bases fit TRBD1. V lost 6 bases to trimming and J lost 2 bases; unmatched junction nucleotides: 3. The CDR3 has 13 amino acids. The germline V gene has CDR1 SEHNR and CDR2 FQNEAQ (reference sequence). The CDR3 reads CASRGQLNTEAFF. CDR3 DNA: TGTGCCAGCAGGGGACAGCTAAACACTGAAGCTTTCTTT.

The DNA of the CDR3 is TGTGCCAGCAGTCAACTAGCGGGGGGCCCCAATGAGCAGTTCTTC. It specifies CASSQLAGGPNEQFF. The chain couples TRBV7-9 to TRBJ2-1; TRBD2 matches 12 bases. Germline assignment: CDR1 SEHNR and CDR2 FQNEAQ (reference sequence). This CDR3 has 15 residues. The V and J ends lost 6 bases and 6 bases, in that order; junction bases with no gene match: 6.

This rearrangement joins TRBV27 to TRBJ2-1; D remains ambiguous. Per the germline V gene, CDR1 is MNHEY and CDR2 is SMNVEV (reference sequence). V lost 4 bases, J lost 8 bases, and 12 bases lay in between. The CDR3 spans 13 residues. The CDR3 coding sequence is TGTGCCAGCAGTTATCGGGTCGAGGATGAGCAGTTCTTC. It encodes CASSYRVEDEQFF.

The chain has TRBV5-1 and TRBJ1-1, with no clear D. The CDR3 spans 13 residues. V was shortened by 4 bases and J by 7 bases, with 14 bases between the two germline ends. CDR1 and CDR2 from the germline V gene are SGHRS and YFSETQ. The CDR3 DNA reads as TGCGCCAGCAGCCTTGCCTCCGGTGGTGAAGCTTTCTTT. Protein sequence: CASSLASGGEAFF.

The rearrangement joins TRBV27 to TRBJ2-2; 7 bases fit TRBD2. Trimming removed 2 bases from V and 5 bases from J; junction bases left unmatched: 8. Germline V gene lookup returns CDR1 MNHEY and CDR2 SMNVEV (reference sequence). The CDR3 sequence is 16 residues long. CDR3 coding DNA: TGTGCCAGCAGTTTAAAGGCGGGAGTGGTAACCGGGGAGCTGTTTTTT. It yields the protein CASSLKAGVVTGELFF.

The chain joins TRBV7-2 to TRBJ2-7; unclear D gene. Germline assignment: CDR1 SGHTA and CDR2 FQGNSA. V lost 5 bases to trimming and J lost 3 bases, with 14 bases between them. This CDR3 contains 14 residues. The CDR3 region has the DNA TGTGCCAGCAGCGTAGGCCAGGCGAACTACGAGCAGTACGTC. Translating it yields CASSVGQANYEQYV.

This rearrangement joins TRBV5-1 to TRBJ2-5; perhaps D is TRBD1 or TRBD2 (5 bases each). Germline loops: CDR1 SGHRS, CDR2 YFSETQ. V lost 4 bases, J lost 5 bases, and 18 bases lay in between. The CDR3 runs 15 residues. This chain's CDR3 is CASSATGTRGETQYF. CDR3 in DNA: TGCGCCAGCAGCGCCACCGGGACCAGAGGGGAGACCCAGTACTTC.

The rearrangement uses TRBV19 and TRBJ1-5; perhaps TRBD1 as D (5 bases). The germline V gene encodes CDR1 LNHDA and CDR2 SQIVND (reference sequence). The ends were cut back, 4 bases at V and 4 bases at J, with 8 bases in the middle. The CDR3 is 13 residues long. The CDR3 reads CASSTGTNQPQHF. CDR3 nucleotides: TGTGCCAGTAGTACCGGGACTAATCAGCCCCAGCATTTT.

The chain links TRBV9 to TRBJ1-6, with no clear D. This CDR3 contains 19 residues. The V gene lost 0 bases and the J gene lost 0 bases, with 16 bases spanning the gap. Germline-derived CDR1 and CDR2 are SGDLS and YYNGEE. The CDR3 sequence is CASSVDPRGESSYNSPLHF. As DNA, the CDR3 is TGTGCCAGCAGCGTAGACCCCCGGGGAGAGAGCTCCTATAATTCACCCCTCCACTTT.

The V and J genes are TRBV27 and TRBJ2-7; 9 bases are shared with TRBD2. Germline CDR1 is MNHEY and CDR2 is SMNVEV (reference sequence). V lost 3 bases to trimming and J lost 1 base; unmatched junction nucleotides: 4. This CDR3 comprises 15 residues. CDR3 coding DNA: TGTGCCAGCAGTTTCCAAGCGGGGGGATCCTACGAGCAGTACTTC. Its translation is CASSFQAGGSYEQYF.

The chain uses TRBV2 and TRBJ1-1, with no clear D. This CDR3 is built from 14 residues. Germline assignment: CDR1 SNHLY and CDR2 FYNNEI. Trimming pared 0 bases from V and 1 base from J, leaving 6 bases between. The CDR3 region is CASSEAGENTEAFF. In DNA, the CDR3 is TGTGCCAGCAGTGAAGCGGGAGAGAACACTGAAGCTTTCTTT.

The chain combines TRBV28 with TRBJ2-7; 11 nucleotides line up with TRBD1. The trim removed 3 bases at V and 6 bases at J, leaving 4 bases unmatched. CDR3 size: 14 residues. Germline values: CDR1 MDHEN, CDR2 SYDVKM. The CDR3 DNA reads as TGTGCCAGCAGTTTGGACAGGGGGCAAGGCGAGCAGTACTTC. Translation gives CASSLDRGQGEQYF.

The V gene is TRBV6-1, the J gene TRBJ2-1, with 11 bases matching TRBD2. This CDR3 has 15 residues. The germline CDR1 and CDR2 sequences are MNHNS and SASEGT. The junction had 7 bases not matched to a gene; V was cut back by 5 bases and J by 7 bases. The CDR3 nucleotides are TGTGCCAGCAGTCTCCCTAGCGGGAGGAGGAATGAGCAGTTCTTC. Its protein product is CASSLPSGRRNEQFF.

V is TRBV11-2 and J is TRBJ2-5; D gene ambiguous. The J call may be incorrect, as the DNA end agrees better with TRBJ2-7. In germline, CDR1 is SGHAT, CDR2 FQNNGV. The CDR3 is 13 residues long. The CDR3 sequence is CASSDRGHYEQYF. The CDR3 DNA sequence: TGTGCCAGCAGCGATAGAGGTCACTACGAGCAGTACTTC.

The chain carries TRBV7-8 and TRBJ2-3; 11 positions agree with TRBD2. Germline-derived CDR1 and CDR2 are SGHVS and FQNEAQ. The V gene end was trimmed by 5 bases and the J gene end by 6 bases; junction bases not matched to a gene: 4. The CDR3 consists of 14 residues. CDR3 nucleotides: TGTGCCAGCAGCCAGACTAGCGGGACGGATACGCAGTATTTT. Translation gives CASSQTSGTDTQYF.